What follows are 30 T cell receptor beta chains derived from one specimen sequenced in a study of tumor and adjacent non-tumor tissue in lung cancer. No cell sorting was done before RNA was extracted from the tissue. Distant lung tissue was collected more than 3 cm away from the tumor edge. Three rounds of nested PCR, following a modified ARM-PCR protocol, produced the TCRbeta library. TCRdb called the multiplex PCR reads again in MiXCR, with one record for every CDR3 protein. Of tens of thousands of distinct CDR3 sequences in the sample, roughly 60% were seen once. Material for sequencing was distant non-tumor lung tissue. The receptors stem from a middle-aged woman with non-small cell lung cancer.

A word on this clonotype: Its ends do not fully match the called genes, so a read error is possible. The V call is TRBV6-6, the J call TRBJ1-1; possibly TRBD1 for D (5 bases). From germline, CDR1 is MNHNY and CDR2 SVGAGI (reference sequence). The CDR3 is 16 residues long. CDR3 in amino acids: CVSSYGTWEGNTETFF. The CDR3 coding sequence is TGTGTCAGCAGTTACGGGACCTGGGAGGGTAACACTGAAACTTTCTTT.

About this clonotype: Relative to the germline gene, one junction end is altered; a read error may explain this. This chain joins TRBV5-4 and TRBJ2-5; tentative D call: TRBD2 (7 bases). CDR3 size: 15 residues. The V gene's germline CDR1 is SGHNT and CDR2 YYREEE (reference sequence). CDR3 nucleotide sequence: TGTGCCAGTAGCTTATGGAGGGGGGGATCGGAGACCCAGTACTTC. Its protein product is CASSLWRGGSETQYF.

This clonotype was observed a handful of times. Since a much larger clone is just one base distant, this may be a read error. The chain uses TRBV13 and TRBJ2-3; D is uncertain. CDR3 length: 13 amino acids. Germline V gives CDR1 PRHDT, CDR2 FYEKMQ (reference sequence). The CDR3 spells CVSSLGFTDTQYF. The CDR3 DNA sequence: TGTGTCAGCAGCTTGGGGTTCACAGATACGCAGTATTTT.

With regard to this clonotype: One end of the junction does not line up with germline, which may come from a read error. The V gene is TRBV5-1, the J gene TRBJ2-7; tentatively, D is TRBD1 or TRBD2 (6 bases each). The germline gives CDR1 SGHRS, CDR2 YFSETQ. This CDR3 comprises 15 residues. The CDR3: CASRPKGGIGYGQYF. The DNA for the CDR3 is TGCGCCAGCAGACCCAAGGGGGGAATAGGCTACGGGCAGTACTTC.

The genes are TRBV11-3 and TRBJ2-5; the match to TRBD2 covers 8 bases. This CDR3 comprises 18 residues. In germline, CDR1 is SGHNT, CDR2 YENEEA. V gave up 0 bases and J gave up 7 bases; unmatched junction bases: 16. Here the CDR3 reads CASSLERHRLAGKGTQYF. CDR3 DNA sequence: TGTGCCAGCAGCTTAGAACGTCACAGGCTAGCGGGTAAAGGGACCCAGTACTTC.

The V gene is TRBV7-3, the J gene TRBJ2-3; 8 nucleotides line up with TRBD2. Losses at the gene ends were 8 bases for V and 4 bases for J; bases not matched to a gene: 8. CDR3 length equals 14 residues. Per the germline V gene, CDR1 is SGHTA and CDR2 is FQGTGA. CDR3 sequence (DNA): TGTGCCAGCGGGAGCGGGAGAGTTCCAGATACGCAGTATTTT. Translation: CASGSGRVPDTQYF.

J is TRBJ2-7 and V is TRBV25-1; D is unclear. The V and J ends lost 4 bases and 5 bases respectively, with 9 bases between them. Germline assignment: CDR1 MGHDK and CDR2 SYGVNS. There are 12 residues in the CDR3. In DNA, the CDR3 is TGTGCCAGCAGTGTTAGCCGGGACGAGCAGTACTTC. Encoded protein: CASSVSRDEQYF.

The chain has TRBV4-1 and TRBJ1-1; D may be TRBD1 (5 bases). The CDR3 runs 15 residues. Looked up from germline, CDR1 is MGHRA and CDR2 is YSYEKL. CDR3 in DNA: TGCGTCAACAGCCCGTCGGCTAGGGGAGTTACTGAAGCTTTCTTT. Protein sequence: CVNSPSARGVTEAFF.

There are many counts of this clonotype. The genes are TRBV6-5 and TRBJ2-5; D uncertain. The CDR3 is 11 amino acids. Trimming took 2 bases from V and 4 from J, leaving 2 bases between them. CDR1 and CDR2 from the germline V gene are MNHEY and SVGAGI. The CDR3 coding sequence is TGTGCCAGCAGTTACGGAGAGACCCAGTACTTC. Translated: CASSYGETQYF.

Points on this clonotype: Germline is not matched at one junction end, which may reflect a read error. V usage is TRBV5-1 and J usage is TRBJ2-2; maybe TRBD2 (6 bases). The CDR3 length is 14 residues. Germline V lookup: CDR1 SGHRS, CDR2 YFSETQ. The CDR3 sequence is CASSLAVNTGGLFF. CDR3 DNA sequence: TGCGCCAGCAGCTTAGCAGTGAACACCGGGGGGCTGTTTTTT.

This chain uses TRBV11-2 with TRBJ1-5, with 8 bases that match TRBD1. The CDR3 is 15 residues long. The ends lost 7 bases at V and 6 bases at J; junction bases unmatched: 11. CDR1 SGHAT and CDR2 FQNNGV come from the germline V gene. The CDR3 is CASIMGTGPRQPQHF. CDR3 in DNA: TGTGCCAGCATTATGGGGACAGGTCCACGTCAGCCCCAGCATTTT.

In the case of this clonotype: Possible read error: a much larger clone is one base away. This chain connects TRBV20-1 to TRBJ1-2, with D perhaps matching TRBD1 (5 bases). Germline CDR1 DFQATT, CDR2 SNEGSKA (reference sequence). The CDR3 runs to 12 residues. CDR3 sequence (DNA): TGCAATGCTAGGGGACCTGTATGGGGCTACACCTTC. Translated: CNARGPVWGYTF.

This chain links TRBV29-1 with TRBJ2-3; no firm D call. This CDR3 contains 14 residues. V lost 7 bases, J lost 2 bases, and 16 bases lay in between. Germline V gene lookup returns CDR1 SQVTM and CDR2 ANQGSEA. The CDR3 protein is CSAYLADDTDTQYF. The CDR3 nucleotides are TGCAGCGCCTATTTAGCTGACGACACAGATACGCAGTATTTT.

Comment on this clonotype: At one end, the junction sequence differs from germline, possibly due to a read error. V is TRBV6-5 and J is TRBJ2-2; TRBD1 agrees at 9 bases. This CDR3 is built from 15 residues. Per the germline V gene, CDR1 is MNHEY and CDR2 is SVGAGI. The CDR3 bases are TGTGCCAGCAGTCTAACGACAGGGGGGTCGGGGAAGCTGTTGTTT. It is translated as CASSLTTGGSGKLLF.

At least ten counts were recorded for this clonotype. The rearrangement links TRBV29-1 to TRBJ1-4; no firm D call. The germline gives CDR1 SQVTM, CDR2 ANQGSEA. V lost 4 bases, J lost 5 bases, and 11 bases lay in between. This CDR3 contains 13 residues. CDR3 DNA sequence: TGCAGCGTTGTAACGGACCGAAATGAAAAACTGTTTTTT. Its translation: CSVVTDRNEKLFF. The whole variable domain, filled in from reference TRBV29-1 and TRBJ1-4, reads SAVISQKPSRDICQRGTSLTIQCQVDSQVTMMFWYRQQPGQSLTLIATANQGSEATYESGFVIDKFPISRPNLTFSTLTVSNMSPEDSSIYLCSVVTDRNEKLFFGSGTQLSVL.

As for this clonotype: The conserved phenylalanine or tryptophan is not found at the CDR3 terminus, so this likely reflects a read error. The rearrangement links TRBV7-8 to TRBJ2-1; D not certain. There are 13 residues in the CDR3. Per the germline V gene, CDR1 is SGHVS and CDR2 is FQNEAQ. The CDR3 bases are TGTACCAGCAGCTTAGAAAAGCTAAGAGAGCAGTTCTCC. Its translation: CTSSLEKLREQFS.

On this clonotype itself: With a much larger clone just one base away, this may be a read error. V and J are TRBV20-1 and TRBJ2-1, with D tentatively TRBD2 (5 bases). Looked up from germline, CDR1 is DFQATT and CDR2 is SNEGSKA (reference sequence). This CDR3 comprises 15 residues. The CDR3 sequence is CSARGGSTAYSEQFF. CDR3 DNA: TGCAGTGCTAGAGGAGGGAGCACCGCCTACAGTGAGCAGTTCTTC.

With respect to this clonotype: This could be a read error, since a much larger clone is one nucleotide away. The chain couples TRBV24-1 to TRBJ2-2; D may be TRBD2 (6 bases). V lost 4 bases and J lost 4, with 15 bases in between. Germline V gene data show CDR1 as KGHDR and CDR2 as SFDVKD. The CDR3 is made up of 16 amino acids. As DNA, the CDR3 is TGTGCCACCAGTGACTTAGGGGACTTCATCACCGGGGAGCTGTTTTTT. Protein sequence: CATSDLGDFITGELFF.

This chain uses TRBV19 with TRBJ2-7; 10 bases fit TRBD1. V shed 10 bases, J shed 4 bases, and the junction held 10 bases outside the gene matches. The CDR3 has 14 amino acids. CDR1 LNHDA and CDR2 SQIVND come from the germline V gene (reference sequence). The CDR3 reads CATQGTGDMYEQYF. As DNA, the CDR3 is TGTGCCACCCAAGGGACAGGGGACATGTACGAGCAGTACTTC.

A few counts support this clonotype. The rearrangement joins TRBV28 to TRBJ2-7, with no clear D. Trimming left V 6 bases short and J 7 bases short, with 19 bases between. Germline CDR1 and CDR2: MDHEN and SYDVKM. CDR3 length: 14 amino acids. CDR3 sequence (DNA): TGTGCCAGCAGCGGACCGGGCTTCGATAGAGAGCAGTACTTC. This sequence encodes CASSGPGFDREQYF.

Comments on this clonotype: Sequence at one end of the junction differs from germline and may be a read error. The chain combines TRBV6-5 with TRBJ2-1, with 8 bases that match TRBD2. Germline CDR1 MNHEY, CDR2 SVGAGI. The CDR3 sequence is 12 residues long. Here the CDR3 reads CATTSGFGEQLF. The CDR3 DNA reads TGTGCCACTACTAGCGGATTTGGTGAGCAGCTCTTC.

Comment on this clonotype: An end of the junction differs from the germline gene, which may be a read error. As DNA, the CDR3 is TGTACCAGTACTCTAGCGGGGTACAATGAGCAGTACTTC. Its translation: CTSTLAGYNEQYF. The chain carries TRBV19 and TRBJ2-1; 9 bases line up with TRBD2. The end of the DNA is better explained by TRBJ2-7, so the J call may be wrong. Germline lookup yields CDR1 LNHDA and CDR2 SQIVND (reference sequence). This CDR3 is 13 amino acids long.

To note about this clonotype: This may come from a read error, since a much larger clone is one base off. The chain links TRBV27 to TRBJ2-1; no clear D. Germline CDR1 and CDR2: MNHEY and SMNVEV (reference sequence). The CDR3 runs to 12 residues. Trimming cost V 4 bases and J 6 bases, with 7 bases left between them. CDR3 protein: CASSSASNEQFF. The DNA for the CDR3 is TGTGCCAGCAGTTCGGCGAGCAATGAGCAGTTCTTC.

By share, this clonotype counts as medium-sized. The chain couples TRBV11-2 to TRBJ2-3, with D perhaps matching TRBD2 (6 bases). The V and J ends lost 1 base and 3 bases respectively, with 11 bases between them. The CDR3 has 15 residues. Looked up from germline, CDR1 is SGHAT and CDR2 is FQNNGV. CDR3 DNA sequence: TGTGCCAGCAGCTTAGGGGCGGGGCCGACAGATACGCAGTATTTT. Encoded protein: CASSLGAGPTDTQYF.

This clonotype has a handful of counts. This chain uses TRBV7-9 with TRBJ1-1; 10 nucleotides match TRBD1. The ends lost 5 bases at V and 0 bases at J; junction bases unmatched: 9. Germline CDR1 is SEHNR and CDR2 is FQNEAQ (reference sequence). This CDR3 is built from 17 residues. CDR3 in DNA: TGTGCCAGCAGCCACCGGGACAGGGGCACCATGAACACTGAAGCTTTCTTT. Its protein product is CASSHRDRGTMNTEAFF.

This CDR3 is CANSPDTIGNQPQHF. The CDR3 nucleotides read TGTGCCAACAGCCCAGACACCATTGGCAATCAGCCCCAGCATTTT. The chain couples TRBV28 to TRBJ1-5; no clear D gene. CDR1 and CDR2 (germline): MDHEN, SYDVKM. The V and J ends lost 10 bases and 2 bases respectively, with 18 bases between them. CDR3 length: 15 residues.

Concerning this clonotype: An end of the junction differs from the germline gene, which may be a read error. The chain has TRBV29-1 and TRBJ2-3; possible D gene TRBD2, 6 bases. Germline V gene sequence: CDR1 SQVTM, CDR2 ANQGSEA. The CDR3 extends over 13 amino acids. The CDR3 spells CSAGWRGTDTKHF. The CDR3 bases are TGCAGCGCTGGGTGGCGGGGCACAGATACGAAGCATTTT.

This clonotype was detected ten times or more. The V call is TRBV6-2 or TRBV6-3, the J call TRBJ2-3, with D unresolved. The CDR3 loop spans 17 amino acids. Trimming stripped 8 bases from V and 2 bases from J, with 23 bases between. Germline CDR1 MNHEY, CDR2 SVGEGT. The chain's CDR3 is CASHPGSLSGDTDTQYF. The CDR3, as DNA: TGTGCCAGCCACCCAGGCTCCTTAAGTGGGGACACAGATACGCAGTATTTT.

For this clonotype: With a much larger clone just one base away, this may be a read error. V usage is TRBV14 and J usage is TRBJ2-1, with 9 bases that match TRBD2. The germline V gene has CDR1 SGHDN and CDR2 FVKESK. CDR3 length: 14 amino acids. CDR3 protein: CASSQGAGGNEQSF. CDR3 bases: TGTGCCAGCAGCCAAGGAGCGGGGGGAAATGAGCAGTCCTTC.

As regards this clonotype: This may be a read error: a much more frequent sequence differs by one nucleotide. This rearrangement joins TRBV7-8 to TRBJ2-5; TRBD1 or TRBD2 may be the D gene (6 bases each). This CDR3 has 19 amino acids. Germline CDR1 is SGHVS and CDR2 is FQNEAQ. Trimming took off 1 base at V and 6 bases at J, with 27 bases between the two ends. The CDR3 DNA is TGTGCCAGCAGCTTAGATCCTCCCCCCCCGGGACAAGGAGGGAAGACCCAGTACTTC. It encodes CASSLDPPPPGQGGKTQYF.